The sequence of this T cell receptor (beta chain) was determined in a study of T-cell memory formation after mild COVID-19. Study in general: Clusters of TCRs were largely donor specific. Findings and caveats of the study: Clones shrinking between day 15 and 85 showed a balanced CD4/CD8 split, and those that grew later tilted toward CD4+. CD4+ clones that contracted lay mainly in CM and EM; CD8+ ones lay in EMRA.

Constant-segment-primed 5'RACE gave TCR alpha and TCR beta cDNA libraries with sample barcodes and UMIs. TCRdb passed the 5' RACE reads through MiXCR, listing each CDR3 protein once. The sample has roughly 280,000 distinct CDR3 sequences, less than 9.5% seen once. As concerns this clonotype: Its target is not known.

The specimen was PBMCs or a T cell subset sorted from them (not recorded which). This sequence was found in a man younger than 35 who had mild COVID-19 (a few samples of this study predate the infection). Cell type and time point are not known.

CDR3 sequence: CASTRGRTSGTDTQYF. CDR3 DNA sequence: TGTGCCAGCACCCGGGGGAGGACTAGCGGCACAGATACGCAGTATTTT. V is TRBV5-8 and J is TRBJ2-3; TRBD2 matches 9 bases. From germline, CDR1 is SGHTS and CDR2 YDEGEE. The CDR3 has 16 amino acids. J was trimmed by 1 base and V by 6 bases; bases with no gene match: 9.